This T cell receptor (beta chain) derives from a study of human T cells and chemical hapten exposure. Within the library, unique molecular identifiers were attached to each individual cDNA molecule. One entry per CDR3 protein, called by TCRdb with MiXCR from the RACE reads. Here the sample spans about 350,000 distinct CDR3 sequences, about 6% being singletons. Time point defined: patch test 2, 6 weeks after DPC sensitization. Treatment indicated: therapeutic diphenylcyclopropenone sensitization with weekly scalp DPC. Sample donors consisted of patients with alopecia, aged 18 to 70 years, who were suitable for DPC. This clonotype came up many times. CDR1 is MNHNY, CDR2 SVGAGI, per germline (reference sequence). This CDR3 is built from 15 residues. The ends were cut back, 5 bases at V and 2 bases at J, with 15 bases in the middle.

This material consisted of whole blood, taken in connection with sensitization to the hapten diphenylcyclopropenone (DPC). V and J are TRBV6-6 and TRBJ1-1; a possible D gene is TRBD1 (6 bases). The receptor was isolated from a woman between 18 and 29 years old with alopecia areata. Some clones in this sample may be carry-over from other donors' samples. CDR3 bases: TGTGCCAGCAGTAACCCTGGACAGTTAAACACTGAAGCTTTCTTT. Protein product: CASSNPGQLNTEAFF.